This is a list of T cell receptor beta chains from one sample in a study of regulatory T cells in long-lasting Graves disease. Via MiXCR, TCRdb re-called the multiplex PCR reads, giving one row per CDR3 protein. The table shows over 300,000 distinct CDR3 sequences, with 20% occurring only once. The material sequenced was peripheral blood mononuclear cells (PBMCs), taken when the disease was refractory, from a patient treated with antithyroid drugs. All receptors come from a female donor with Graves disease. Each CDR3 is given with its conserved first and last residue. A D gene is named only where the DNA matches it firmly. Some rows mark clone size as missing; the rest say once, few, many or name a class of expanded clone.

-	-	TRBJ1-5	TRBV6-1	CASSEQGRGSQPQHF	TGTGCCAGCAGTGAGCAGGGGAGGGGCAGTCAGCCCCAGCATTTT
-	-	TRBJ1-1	TRBV6-5	CASSWTETTEAFF	TGTGCCAGCAGTTGGACAGAGACTACTGAAGCTTTCTTT
many	-	TRBJ2-5	TRBV28	CASSSARRRVVETQYF	TGTGCCAGCAGTTCTGCCCGGAGGCGGGTTGTAGAGACCCAGTACTTC
many	TRBD1	TRBJ1-1	TRBV19	CASSIGQGNTEAFF	TGTGCCAGCAGCATAGGACAGGGGAACACTGAAGCTTTCTTT
few	TRBD2	TRBJ2-7	TRBV11-2	CASSPRTSGTFCEQYF	TGTGCCAGCAGCCCCCGGACTAGCGGCACGTTCTGCGAGCAGTACTTC
many	-	TRBJ2-7	TRBV12-3/TRBV12-4	CASSLSRAYEQYF	TGTGCCAGCAGTTTGAGCAGGGCCTACGAGCAGTACTTC
many	-	TRBJ1-2	TRBV28	CASSSSGTPYGYTF	TGTGCCAGCAGTTCCTCCGGGACACCCTATGGCTACACCTTC
-	TRBD2	TRBJ2-1	TRBV13	CASRLAELNEQFF	TGTGCCAGCAGACTAGCGGAGCTCAATGAGCAGTTCTTC
many	TRBD1	TRBJ2-7	TRBV7-3	CASSPGTGIQYF	TGTGCCAGCAGCCCAGGGACAGGGATACAGTACTTC
few	-	TRBJ1-1	TRBV7-2	CASSLATSGRRTTEAFF	TGTGCCAGCAGCTTAGCGACCTCGGGCCGTAGGACCACTGAAGCTTTCTTT
many	TRBD1	TRBJ1-2	TRBV12-3/TRBV12-4	CASNLRTGGGYTF	TGTGCCAGCAACCTTCGGACAGGGGGGGGCTACACCTTC
-	-	TRBJ2-3	TRBV6-1	CASSEVRSYTDTQYF	TGTGCCAGCAGTGAAGTTAGGTCCTACACAGATACGCAGTATTTT
few	-	TRBJ1-4	TRBV29-1	CSAFQGSNEKLFF	TGCAGCGCTTTCCAGGGTTCTAATGAAAAACTGTTTTTT
many	-	TRBJ1-1	TRBV11-1	CASSVDRNTEAFF	TGTGCCAGCAGCGTTGACAGGAACACTGAAGCTTTCTTT
many	-	TRBJ2-7	TRBV11-2	CASSRVRGTIYEQYF	TGTGCCAGCAGCCGAGTCCGGGGGACAATCTACGAGCAGTACTTC
few	-	TRBJ2-7	TRBV7-9	CASSPPGAEQYF	TGTGCCAGCAGCCCTCCCGGTGCCGAGCAGTACTTC
many	-	TRBJ1-1	TRBV18	CASSPTMGDTEAFF	TGTGCCAGCTCACCCACGATGGGGGACACTGAAGCTTTCTTT
many	-	TRBJ2-2	TRBV28	CASSGSAVLTGELFF	TGTGCCAGCAGCGGGAGCGCGGTGCTTACCGGGGAGCTGTTTTTT
many	TRBD1	TRBJ2-4	TRBV6-2/TRBV6-3	CASSLSGRTGGNIQYF	TGTGCCAGCAGCCTTTCAGGGCGGACAGGGGGCAACATTCAGTACTTC
few	-	TRBJ1-6	TRBV2	CASSGWGNNSPLHF	TGTGCCAGCAGTGGGTGGGGTAACAATTCACCCCTCCACTTT
-	TRBD2	TRBJ2-2	TRBV6-9	CASSYLAGVAGELFF	TGTGCCAGCAGTTACTTAGCGGGAGTGGCCGGGGAGCTGTTTTTT
many	-	TRBJ2-4	TRBV7-3	CASSQNSENIQYF	TGTGCCAGCAGCCAGAATAGCGAAAACATTCAGTACTTC
few	TRBD2	TRBJ2-3	TRBV24-1	CATSDGGVVDTQYF	TGTGCCACCAGTGATGGGGGGGTCGTAGATACGCAGTATTTT
many	TRBD1	TRBJ2-5	TRBV2	CASSDPDRAEETQYF	TGTGCCAGCAGTGATCCGGACAGGGCGGAAGAGACCCAGTACTTC
many	-	TRBJ2-4	TRBV18	CASRQMENIQYF	TGTGCCAGCCGACAAATGGAAAACATTCAGTACTTC
-	-	TRBJ2-7	TRBV9	CASSQDVLSYEQYF	TGTGCCAGCAGCCAGGACGTTCTGAGCTACGAGCAGTACTTC
-	TRBD2	TRBJ2-7	TRBV20-1	CSASLFGTSGSHGSYEQYF	TGCAGTGCTAGTTTATTCGGGACTAGCGGGAGTCACGGCTCCTACGAGCAGTACTTC
many	TRBD1	TRBJ2-7	TRBV28	CASSPRVRGLYEQYF	TGTGCCAGCAGTCCGCGGGTCAGGGGGCTTTACGAGCAGTACTTC
few	TRBD2	TRBJ2-6	TRBV7-3	CASSLTAGAGANVLTF	TGTGCCAGCAGCTTAACGGCGGGGGCTGGGGCCAACGTCCTGACTTTC
few	TRBD1	TRBJ2-7	TRBV14	CASSQTGTVAYEQYF	TGTGCCAGCAGCCAAACCGGGACAGTTGCCTACGAGCAGTACTTC
few	-	TRBJ2-1	TRBV18	CASSPPPGISLDNEQFF	TGTGCCAGCTCACCACCTCCAGGGATCAGTCTTGACAATGAGCAGTTCTTC
once	-	TRBJ2-3	TRBV5-1	CASSTQTRGSDTQYF	TGCGCCAGCAGCACCCAGACTCGAGGGTCAGATACGCAGTATTTT
-	-	TRBJ2-5	TRBV7-6	CASSLSTSSLKETQYF	TGTGCCAGCAGCTTAAGTACGTCCTCCCTAAAAGAGACCCAGTACTTC
-	-	TRBJ2-5	TRBV5-1	CASSFERETQYF	TGCGCCAGCAGCTTCGAGCGGGAGACCCAGTACTTC
-	-	TRBJ2-2	TRBV10-3	CAISAAGANTGELFF	TGTGCCATCAGTGCGGCGGGGGCAAACACCGGGGAGCTGTTTTTT
-	TRBD2	TRBJ2-5	TRBV27	CASRMTSGGTQYF	TGTGCCAGCAGGATGACTAGCGGGGGGACCCAGTACTTC
many	-	TRBJ1-4	TRBV25-1	CASSPTGGGIKGEKLFF	TGTGCCAGCAGTCCCACGGGCGGGGGGATTAAGGGTGAAAAACTGTTTTTT
-	-	TRBJ2-1	TRBV5-1	CASSFRSYNEQFF	TGCGCCAGCAGCTTTAGGTCCTACAATGAGCAGTTCTTC
many	-	TRBJ2-7	TRBV12-3/TRBV12-4	CASSPYTHEQYF	TGTGCCAGCAGTCCTTACACCCACGAGCAGTACTTC
many	-	TRBJ2-7	TRBV24-1	CATSDFGVEQYF	TGTGCCACCAGTGATTTTGGGGTCGAGCAGTACTTC
many	TRBD2	TRBJ2-4	TRBV20-1	CSARLVGGSTIQYF	TGCAGTGCTAGGCTCGTTGGCGGGAGTACCATTCAGTACTTC
few	-	TRBJ1-5	TRBV6-1	CASEQGLYSNQPQHF	TGTGCCAGTGAACAGGGCCTCTATAGCAATCAGCCCCAGCATTTT
-	-	TRBJ2-2	TRBV3-1	CASSRLQNTGELFF	TGTGCCAGCAGCCGACTCCAGAACACCGGGGAGCTGTTTTTT
-	-	TRBJ2-7	TRBV20-1	CSARDSTNPTYEQYF	TGCAGTGCTAGAGATAGCACAAATCCAACCTACGAGCAGTACTTC
-	TRBD1	TRBJ2-7	TRBV5-1	CASSWTPGTGLTTSYEQYF	TGCGCCAGCAGCTGGACCCCAGGGACAGGCTTGACAACCTCCTACGAGCAGTACTTC
once	TRBD2	TRBJ2-1	TRBV6-1	CATRSGSSYNEQFF	TGTGCCACCAGAAGCGGGAGCTCCTACAATGAGCAGTTCTTC
few	-	TRBJ2-5	TRBV7-2	CASSLGMGEETQYF	TGTGCCAGCAGCTTAGGAATGGGGGAAGAGACCCAGTACTTC
few	-	TRBJ1-5	TRBV15	CATSETVNQPQHF	TGTGCCACCAGCGAAACAGTCAATCAGCCCCAGCATTTT
many	-	TRBJ2-5	TRBV6-1	CASSPLFGETQYF	TGTGCCAGCAGTCCTTTGTTTGGAGAGACCCAGTACTTC
many	TRBD2	TRBJ2-5	TRBV9	CASSSQLAAQETQYF	TGTGCCAGCAGCTCCCAGCTAGCGGCCCAAGAGACCCAGTACTTC
-	-	TRBJ2-7	TRBV19	CASSLTIGGSLGVPVHEQYF	TGTGCCAGTAGTCTTACGATTGGGGGGTCCCTTGGGGTACCAGTTCACGAGCAGTACTTC
many	-	TRBJ1-1	TRBV12-3/TRBV12-4	CASSSLVTEAFF	TGTGCCAGCAGTTCTTTGGTCACTGAAGCTTTCTTT
-	-	TRBJ2-6	TRBV2	CASSIAGRDLSGANVLTF	TGTGCCAGCAGTATTGCAGGCAGAGACCTCTCTGGGGCCAACGTCCTGACTTTC
many	-	TRBJ1-6	TRBV30	CAWRHPGKGWSPLHF	TGTGCCTGGAGGCACCCAGGGAAGGGATGGTCACCCCTCCACTTT
few	-	TRBJ1-5	TRBV7-9	CASSAGAGQNQPQHF	TGTGCCAGCAGCGCAGGAGCGGGACAAAATCAGCCCCAGCATTTT
few	-	TRBJ2-7	TRBV7-3	CASSSQVTHYEQYF	TGTGCCAGCAGCTCTCAGGTGACCCACTACGAGCAGTACTTC
-	-	TRBJ1-5	TRBV6-5	CASSYRRGENQPQHF	TGTGCCAGCAGTTACCGCCGGGGCGAGAATCAGCCCCAGCATTTT
-	-	TRBJ2-1	TRBV28	CASEGGGFSYNEQFF	TGTGCCAGCGAAGGAGGCGGGTTTTCCTACAATGAGCAGTTCTTC